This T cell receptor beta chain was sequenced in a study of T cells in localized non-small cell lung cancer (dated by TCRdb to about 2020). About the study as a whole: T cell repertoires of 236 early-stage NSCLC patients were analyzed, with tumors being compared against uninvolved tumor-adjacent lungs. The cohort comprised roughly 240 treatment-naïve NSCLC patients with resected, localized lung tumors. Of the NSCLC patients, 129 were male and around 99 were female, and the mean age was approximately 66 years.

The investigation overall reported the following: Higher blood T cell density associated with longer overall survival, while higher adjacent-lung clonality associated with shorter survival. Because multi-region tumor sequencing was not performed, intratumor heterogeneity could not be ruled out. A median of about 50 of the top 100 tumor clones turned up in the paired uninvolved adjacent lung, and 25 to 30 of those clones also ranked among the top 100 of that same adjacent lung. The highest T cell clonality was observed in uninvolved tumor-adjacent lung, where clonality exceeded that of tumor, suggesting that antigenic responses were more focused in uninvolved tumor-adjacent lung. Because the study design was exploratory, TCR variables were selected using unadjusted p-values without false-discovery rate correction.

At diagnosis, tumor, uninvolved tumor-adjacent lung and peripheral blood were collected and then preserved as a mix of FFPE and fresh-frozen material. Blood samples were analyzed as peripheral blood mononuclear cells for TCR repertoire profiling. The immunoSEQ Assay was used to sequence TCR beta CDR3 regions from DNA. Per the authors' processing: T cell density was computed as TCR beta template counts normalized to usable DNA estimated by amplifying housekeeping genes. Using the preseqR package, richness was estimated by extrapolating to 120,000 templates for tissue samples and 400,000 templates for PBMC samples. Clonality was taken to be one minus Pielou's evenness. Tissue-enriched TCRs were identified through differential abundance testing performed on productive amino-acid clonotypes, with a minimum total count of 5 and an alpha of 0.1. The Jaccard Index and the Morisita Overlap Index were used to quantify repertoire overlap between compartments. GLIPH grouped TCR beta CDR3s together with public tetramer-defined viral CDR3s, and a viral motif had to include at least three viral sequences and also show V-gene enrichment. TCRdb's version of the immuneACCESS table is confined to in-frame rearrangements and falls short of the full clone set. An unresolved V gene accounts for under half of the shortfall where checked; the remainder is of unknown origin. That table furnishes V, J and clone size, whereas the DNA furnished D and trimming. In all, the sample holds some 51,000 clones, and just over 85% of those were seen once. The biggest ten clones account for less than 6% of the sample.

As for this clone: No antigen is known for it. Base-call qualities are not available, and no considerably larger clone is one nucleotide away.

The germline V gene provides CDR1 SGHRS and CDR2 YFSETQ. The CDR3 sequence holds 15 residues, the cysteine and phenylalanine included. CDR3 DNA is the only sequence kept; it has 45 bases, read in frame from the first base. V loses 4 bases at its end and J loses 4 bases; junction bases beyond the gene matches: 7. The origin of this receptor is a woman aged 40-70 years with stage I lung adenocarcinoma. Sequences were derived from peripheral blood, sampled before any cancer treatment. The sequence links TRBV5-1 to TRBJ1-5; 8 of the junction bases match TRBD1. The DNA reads TGCGCCAGCAGCGCCCAGGGGGCAACGAATCAGCCCCAGCATTTT. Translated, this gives CASSAQGATNQPQHF.